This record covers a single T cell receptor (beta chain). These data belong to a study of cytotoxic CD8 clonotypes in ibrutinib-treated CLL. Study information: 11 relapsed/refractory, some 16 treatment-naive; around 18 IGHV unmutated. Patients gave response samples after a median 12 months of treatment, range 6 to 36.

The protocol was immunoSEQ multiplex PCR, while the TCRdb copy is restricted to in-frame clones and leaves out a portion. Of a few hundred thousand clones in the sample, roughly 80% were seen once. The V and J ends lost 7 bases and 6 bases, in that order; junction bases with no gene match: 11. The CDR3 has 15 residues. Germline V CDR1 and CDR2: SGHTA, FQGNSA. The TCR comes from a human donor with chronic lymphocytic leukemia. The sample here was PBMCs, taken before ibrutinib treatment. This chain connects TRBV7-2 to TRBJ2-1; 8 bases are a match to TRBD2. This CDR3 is CASTRGGRVGNEQFF. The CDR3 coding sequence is TGTGCCAGCACCCGGGGGGGGAGGGTTGGCAATGAGCAGTTCTTC.